One sample yielded the 26 T cell receptor beta chains listed below, sequenced in a study of T-cell reconstitution after alpha-beta-depleted transplantation in children. Unique molecular identifiers were built into the TCRbeta library. Each CDR3 protein is one row after TCRdb ran MiXCR on the PCR reads. The data show about 460,000 distinct CDR3 sequences, 12% seen once. Sequencing used PBMCs from the stem cell graft donor, obtained from the stem cell graft. Receptor source: a human donor who donated a stem cell graft to a child with combined immunodeficiency.

In its sample, this clonotype was seen a few times. The rearrangement joins TRBV18 to TRBJ2-3, with 7 bases matching TRBD1. Germline CDR1 is KGHSH and CDR2 is LQKENI. J gave up 4 bases and V 4 bases, and 5 bases lay outside the gene matches. The CDR3 is made up of 14 amino acids. CDR3 sequence reads: CASSLTGDADTQYF. The CDR3, as DNA: TGTGCCAGCTCACTAACAGGGGATGCAGATACGCAGTATTTT. Variable domain in full (rest from reference TRBV18 and TRBJ2-3): NAGVMQNPRHLVRRRGQEARLRCSPMKGHSHVYWYRQLPEEGLKFMVYLQKENIIDESGMPKERFSAEFPKEGPSILRIQQVVRGDSAAYFCASSLTGDADTQYFGPGTRLTVL.

As for this clonotype: In this CDR3 the conserved last residue, phenylalanine or tryptophan, is missing, so a read error is likely. The chain uses TRBV2 and TRBJ2-5; D gene unclear. V shed 3 bases and J shed 1 base, with 6 bases lying between them. The CDR3 extends over 13 amino acids. CDR1 and CDR2 from the germline V gene are SNHLY and FYNNEI. This chain's CDR3 is CASSDWLQETQYL. The DNA for the CDR3 is TGTGCCAGCAGTGACTGGCTCCAAGAGACCCAGTACCTC.

This clonotype turned up a few times. The gene calls are TRBV10-3 and TRBJ2-4, with 9 nucleotides matching TRBD1. Germline V gene sequence: CDR1 ENHRY, CDR2 SYGVKD. Trimming removed 5 bases from V and 1 base from J; junction bases left unmatched: 6. This CDR3 has 16 amino acids. The CDR3 here is CAISSQGAFAKNIQYF. DNA of the CDR3: TGTGCCATCAGTTCACAGGGGGCCTTCGCCAAAAACATTCAGTACTTC.

CDR3: CASSPTGAWGTEAFF. CDR3 nucleotides: TGTGCCAGCAGCCCGACAGGGGCATGGGGCACTGAAGCTTTCTTT. This chain uses TRBV12-3 or TRBV12-4 with TRBJ1-1; 8 positions agree with TRBD1. With 6 bases clipped from V and 4 bases from J, the junction kept 10 bases outside the gene matches. The CDR3 covers 15 residues.

The table lists this clonotype with many counts. This chain connects TRBV4-3 to TRBJ2-1; D is ambiguous. The CDR3 covers 15 residues. Germline V gives CDR1 LGHNA, CDR2 YSLEER. V shed 1 base and J shed 4 bases, with 11 bases lying between them. Here the CDR3 reads CASSQVGGYYNEQFF. The CDR3 bases are TGCGCCAGCAGCCAAGTTGGCGGTTATTACAATGAGCAGTTCTTC.

The chain employs TRBV9 and TRBJ2-7; the D is unclear. This CDR3 spans 14 amino acids. In germline, CDR1 is SGDLS, CDR2 YYNGEE. The V end lost 0 bases, the J end lost 0 bases, and 7 bases lay between the germline ends. In nucleotides, the CDR3 is TGTGCCAGCAGCGTAGCCCAAGACTCCTACGAGCAGTACTTC. Its protein product is CASSVAQDSYEQYF.

The V call is TRBV9, the J call TRBJ2-7, with TRBD2 matching 13 bases. V was pared by 3 bases and J by 4 bases, with 4 bases of the junction left unmatched. Per the germline V gene, CDR1 is SGDLS and CDR2 is YYNGEE. There are 15 residues in the CDR3. The CDR3 bases are TGTGCCAGCAGCGCACTAGCGGGAGGGTTTTACGAGCAGTACTTC. As protein: CASSALAGGFYEQYF.

This chain connects TRBV4-2 to TRBJ2-3, with D perhaps matching TRBD1 or TRBD2 (6 bases each). Looked up from germline, CDR1 is LGHNA and CDR2 is YNFKEQ. Trimming left V 6 bases short and J 3 bases short, with 13 bases between. The CDR3 spans 14 residues. CDR3 sequence: CASRKRGVTDTQYF. In DNA form, the CDR3 reads TGTGCCAGCAGGAAAAGGGGGGTGACAGATACGCAGTATTTT.

This clonotype was seen more than once but under ten times. V usage is TRBV20-1 and J usage is TRBJ1-5; D ambiguous. V shed 1 base and J shed 0 bases, with 10 bases lying between them. Germline lookup yields CDR1 DFQATT and CDR2 SNEGSKA (reference sequence). The CDR3 loop spans 15 amino acids. CDR3 DNA: TGCAGTGCTAGAGCTCCGCTCGCTAGCAATCAGCCCCAGCATTTT. Its translation is CSARAPLASNQPQHF.

This clonotype was recorded many times. V and J are TRBV20-1 and TRBJ1-5, with 7 nucleotides matching TRBD1. Germline V gives CDR1 DFQATT, CDR2 SNEGSKA (reference sequence). The CDR3 totals 14 residues. V was pared by 2 bases and J by 2 bases, with 3 bases of the junction left unmatched. The CDR3 DNA sequence: TGCAGTGCTAGAAGAGGACAGGGCAATCAGCCCCAGCATTTT. Translated, it gives CSARRGQGNQPQHF.

The sample holds many counts of this clonotype. In DNA form, the CDR3 reads TGCGCCAGCAGCTTGGACTTGAGGTCCAGCGGGGGTCCCTCAGATACGCAGTATTTT. It codes for CASSLDLRSSGGPSDTQYF. The chain is built from TRBV5-1 and TRBJ2-3, with 8 bases fitting TRBD2. Per the germline V gene, CDR1 is SGHRS and CDR2 is YFSETQ. Unmatched junction bases numbered 16, after V lost 0 bases and J lost 4 bases. This CDR3 comprises 19 residues. The full variable domain, rest sourced from reference TRBV5-1 and TRBJ2-3, is KAGVTQTPRYLIKTRGQQVTLSCSPISGHRSVSWYQQTPGQGLQFLFEYFSETQRNKGNFPGRFSGRQFSNSRSEMNVSTLELGDSALYLCASSLDLRSSGGPSDTQYFGPGTRLTVL.

This clonotype was seen a handful of times. The rearrangement uses TRBV27 and TRBJ2-1, with 8 bases aligning to TRBD2. Germline trimming cut 5 bases from V and 5 bases from J; bases unmatched to any gene: 5. The CDR3 sequence is 14 residues long. Germline CDR1 is MNHEY and CDR2 is SMNVEV (reference sequence). The CDR3 nucleotides read TGTGCCAGCAGTAAGGTAGCGGGAAACAATGAGCAGTTCTTC. Translation: CASSKVAGNNEQFF.

The sample holds a few counts of this clonotype. This chain uses TRBV12-3 or TRBV12-4 with TRBJ1-6; D not resolved. The CDR3 loop spans 13 amino acids. The V and J ends lost 9 bases and 8 bases respectively, with 14 bases between them. The DNA of the CDR3 is TGTGCCAGTCATACTACTGGAGATTCACCCCTCCACTTT. It translates to CASHTTGDSPLHF.

This clonotype has only a few counts. V gene TRBV12-3 or TRBV12-4 combines with J gene TRBJ2-7; 11 bases are shared with TRBD2. The CDR3 is made up of 15 amino acids. With V trimmed by 4 bases and J by 10 bases, 12 bases remained unmatched. The CDR3 region is CASSSGLAGGPRQYF. CDR3 nucleotide sequence: TGTGCCAGCAGTTCAGGGCTAGCGGGAGGCCCACGTCAGTACTTC.

This clonotype came up many times. The rearrangement joins TRBV28 to TRBJ2-4; TRBD2 is a possible D gene (7 bases). Trimming stripped 1 base from V and 0 bases from J, with 25 bases between. Looked up from germline, CDR1 is MDHEN and CDR2 is SYDVKM. The CDR3 is made up of 21 amino acids. CDR3 bases: TGTGCCAGCAGTTTATTCAGGGGCCTAGCGGACCGCCTACTAGCCAAAAACATTCAGTACTTC. This sequence encodes CASSLFRGLADRLLAKNIQYF.

This clonotype was found a few times. The CDR3 loop is CASSLPGDRAGYTF. The CDR3 region has the DNA TGTGCCAGCAGTCTTCCCGGGGACAGGGCGGGCTACACCTTC. The J gene is TRBJ1-2, the V gene TRBV28, with TRBD1 matching 9 bases. CDR1 is MDHEN and CDR2 is SYDVKM in the germline V gene. The junction had 9 bases not matched to a gene; V was cut back by 5 bases and J by 8 bases. The CDR3 is 14 amino acids.

This clonotype was observed a few times. The chain links TRBV4-2 to TRBJ1-2, with a possible D match to TRBD1 (5 bases). The length of the CDR3 is 15 residues. V dropped 3 bases and J dropped 3 bases, with 14 bases sitting between them. Germline V gene data show CDR1 as LGHNA and CDR2 as YNFKEQ. CDR3 in amino acids: CASSQLGVTDYGYTF. The CDR3 DNA follows: TGTGCCAGCAGCCAGCTAGGGGTTACGGACTATGGCTACACCTTC.

This chain joins TRBV29-1 and TRBJ1-1, with 7 bases fitting TRBD1. Germline loops: CDR1 SQVTM, CDR2 ANQGSEA. Trimming removed 7 bases from V and 5 bases from J; junction bases left unmatched: 7. The CDR3 runs 12 residues. CDR3 in DNA: TGCAGCGCCGCCGGGACAGTGACTGAAGCTTTCTTT. Its translation is CSAAGTVTEAFF.

This rearrangement joins TRBV4-2 to TRBJ2-5; TRBD1 is a possible D gene (5 bases). The CDR3 has 14 residues. V lost 0 bases to trimming and J lost 4 bases, with 9 bases between them. Germline V lookup: CDR1 LGHNA, CDR2 YNFKEQ. CDR3 residues: CASSQDRAGETQYF. CDR3 DNA: TGTGCCAGCAGCCAAGACAGGGCTGGAGAGACCCAGTACTTC.

This clonotype was picked up many times. The chain couples TRBV7-2 to TRBJ2-7; possibly TRBD2 for D (5 bases). Germline loops: CDR1 SGHTA, CDR2 FQGNSA. V was clipped by 5 bases and J by 5 bases, with 10 bases between them. This CDR3 contains 12 residues. The CDR3 DNA sequence: TGTGCCAGCAGCCCTTCGGGGAACGAGCAGTACTTC. Translating gives CASSPSGNEQYF. Filled out from reference TRBV7-2 and TRBJ2-7, the complete variable domain reads GAGVSQSPSNKVTEKGKDVELRCDPISGHTALYWYRQSLGQGLEFLIYFQGNSAPDKSGLPSDRFSAERTGGSVSTLTIQRTQQEDSAVYLCASSPSGNEQYFGPGTRLTVT.

This clonotype was recorded a few times. This chain connects TRBV29-1 to TRBJ2-1; tentatively, D is TRBD1 (6 bases). V lost 4 bases, J lost 3 bases, and 19 bases lay in between. Germline-derived CDR1 and CDR2 are SQVTM and ANQGSEA. The CDR3 is 16 amino acids. The CDR3 spells CSVGKPGTNSYNEQFF. CDR3 nucleotides: TGCAGCGTTGGGAAGCCCGGGACAAATAGCTACAATGAGCAGTTCTTC.

The chain combines TRBV12-3 or TRBV12-4 with TRBJ2-2; no firm D call. V shed 3 bases and J shed 8 bases, with 7 bases lying between them. There are 12 residues in the CDR3. The CDR3 nucleotides read TGTGCCAGCAGTTTGGAACGGGGGGAGCTGTTTTTT. Its protein is CASSLERGELFF.

Only a few counts were recorded for this clonotype. This rearrangement joins TRBV5-1 to TRBJ2-7; D not certain. The CDR3 spans 13 residues. Trimming removed 2 bases from V and 1 base from J, with 7 bases in between. The germline V gene encodes CDR1 SGHRS and CDR2 YFSETQ. CDR3: CASSFSDSYEQYF. In DNA form, the CDR3 reads TGCGCCAGCAGCTTCAGTGATTCCTACGAGCAGTACTTC.

The chain uses TRBV27 and TRBJ2-5; a weak D match, TRBD1 (5 bases). The germline V gene encodes CDR1 MNHEY and CDR2 SMNVEV (reference sequence). The CDR3 totals 13 residues. Trimming stripped 4 bases from V and 2 bases from J, with 8 bases between. This CDR3 reads CASSWRQQETQYF. The CDR3 nucleotides are TGTGCCAGCAGTTGGCGACAGCAAGAGACCCAGTACTTC.

This clonotype occurred a few times. The chain is built from TRBV18 and TRBJ2-7; D gene uncertain. The CDR3 totals 12 residues. The germline gives CDR1 KGHSH, CDR2 LQKENI. Trimming cost V 4 bases and J 7 bases, with 11 bases left between them. The CDR3 loop reads CASSQGIGEQYF. In DNA, the CDR3 is TGTGCCAGCTCACAGGGAATTGGGGAGCAGTACTTC.

The chain has TRBV6-5 and TRBJ2-3; 8 bases map to TRBD2. There are 15 residues in the CDR3. Trimming cost V 4 bases and J 2 bases; bases outside gene matches: 5. CDR1 is MNHEY and CDR2 is SVGAGI in the germline V gene. The CDR3 bases are TGTGCCAGCAGTTTCCCGGGAGGGCTCACAGATACGCAGTATTTT. Translation: CASSFPGGLTDTQYF.